This T cell receptor (beta chain) was captured in a study of T-cell reconstitution after alpha-beta-depleted transplantation in children. General study findings and limits: The study traced high day-60 TCRbeta diversity in some patients to surviving recipient T cells and thymic progenitors. One year after transplant, T-cell counts and diversity came mostly from newly produced T cells.

A library of TCRbeta sequences, prepared with unique molecular identifiers, was generated. TCRdb called the PCR reads again in MiXCR, with one record for every CDR3 protein. The sample gives hundreds of thousands of distinct CDR3 sequences, around 16% of which show up once; approximately 38% is in the top ten. The CDR3 totals 15 residues. V was clipped by 1 base and J by 6 bases, with 13 bases between them. Per germline, CDR1 SGHNT and CDR2 YENEEA. This clonotype came up a few times. Its specificity is unknown. The chain couples TRBV11-3 to TRBJ2-1; TRBD2 might be the D (5 bases). This specimen was PBMCs, mostly from graft donor cells, taken 360 days after TCRalphabeta/CD19-depleted stem cell transplant. This TCR derives from a male patient aged 2-15 years who had a stem cell transplant for acute lymphoblastic leukemia, so the T cells may come from the graft donor. The CDR3 here is CASSLGELDRNEQFF. The CDR3 DNA reads TGTGCCAGCAGCTTAGGGGAACTAGACCGCAATGAGCAGTTCTTC. Based on the CDR3 plus reference TRBV11-3 and TRBJ2-1, the full variable domain is EAGVVQSPRYKIIEKKQPVAFWCNPISGHNTLYWYLQNLGQGPELLIRYENEEAVDDSQLPKDRFSAERLKGVDSTLKIQPAELGDSAVYLCASSLGELDRNEQFFGPGTRLTVL.